A single sample is the source of the 26 T cell receptor beta chains below, sequenced in a study of blood T cells in healthy people across ages. PCR was performed a second time for about 7 to 12 cycles using a sample-barcoded 5' primer and a J-beta primer mix. TCRdb passed the 5' RACE reads through MiXCR, listing each CDR3 protein once. The sample holds 1.5 million to 2 million distinct CDR3 sequences, around 36% seen once. Sequencing input: blood. These TCRs come from a woman under 40 in good health.

The genes are TRBV12-3 or TRBV12-4 and TRBJ2-7, with D hard to call. Between the trimmed V and J ends, which lost 7 bases and 5 bases, there was a span of 12 bases. This CDR3 region has 12 residues. For the CDR3, the DNA is TGTGCCAGCAAAGAGCTCATGGACGAGCAGTACTTC. It is translated as CASKELMDEQYF.

The sample holds many counts of this clonotype. The V and J genes are TRBV13 and TRBJ2-7; 9 nucleotides align to TRBD1. With 1 base clipped from V and 6 bases from J, the junction kept 4 bases outside the gene matches. The CDR3 totals 14 residues. CDR1 PRHDT and CDR2 FYEKMQ come from the germline V gene (reference sequence). The CDR3 coding sequence is TGTGCCAGCAGCTTAGAGGGACAGGGAGGCGAGCAGTACTTC. Protein product: CASSLEGQGGEQYF.

Note on this clonotype: No conserved phenylalanine or tryptophan ends this CDR3, so it is likely a read error. The V call is TRBV5-1, the J call TRBJ1-6, with D hard to call. This CDR3 spans 17 amino acids. Per germline, CDR1 SGHRS and CDR2 YFSETQ. V was cut by 0 bases and J by 6 bases, with 16 bases left in between. CDR3: CASSLEAPWGPNSPLHC. The CDR3, as DNA: TGCGCCAGCAGCTTGGAGGCTCCATGGGGTCCTAATTCACCCCTCCACTGT.

Only a few counts were recorded for this clonotype. The rearrangement links TRBV20-1 to TRBJ1-2; D might be TRBD1 (6 bases). Germline-derived CDR1 and CDR2 are DFQATT and SNEGSKA (reference sequence). CDR3 length equals 14 residues. Trimming stripped 5 bases from V and 0 bases from J, with 13 bases between. This CDR3 reads CSASVRTANYGYTF. CDR3 DNA: TGCAGTGCTTCTGTGCGGACAGCTAACTATGGCTACACCTTC.

V and J are TRBV6-1 and TRBJ2-6; D uncertain. The CDR3 covers 18 residues. Germline V gene data show CDR1 as MNHNS and CDR2 as SASEGT. The V end was cut by 6 bases, the J end by 0 bases, with 18 bases between. CDR3 bases: TGTGCCAGCAGCTTGAGGCCAGTTTCCATCTCTGGGGCCAACGTCCTGACTTTC. Protein sequence: CASSLRPVSISGANVLTF.

The J gene is TRBJ2-5, the V gene TRBV3-1; TRBD2 agrees at 11 bases. The junction had 2 bases not matched to a gene; V was cut back by 1 base and J by 1 base. The germline V gene encodes CDR1 LGHDT and CDR2 YNNKEL (reference sequence). The CDR3 has 16 amino acids. The CDR3 nucleotides read TGTGCCAGCAGCCAAGCCGGGACTAGCGGCCAAGAGACCCAGTACTTC. Its translation: CASSQAGTSGQETQYF.

This clonotype has only a few counts. This chain's CDR3 is CASSEVLAGGPLGETQYF. CDR3 nucleotide sequence: TGTGCCAGCAGTGAAGTACTAGCGGGGGGGCCGTTGGGAGAGACCCAGTACTTC. The chain couples TRBV6-1 to TRBJ2-5, with 13 bases lining up with TRBD2. CDR3 length: 18 amino acids. V was clipped by 1 base and J by 4 bases; unmatched bases: 9. CDR1 is MNHNS and CDR2 is SASEGT in the germline V gene.

The chain carries TRBV29-1 and TRBJ2-5; 8 nucleotides match TRBD1. With 6 bases clipped from V and 7 bases from J, the junction kept 10 bases outside the gene matches. CDR3 length: 13 residues. Looked up from germline, CDR1 is SQVTM and CDR2 is ANQGSEA. The CDR3 is CSVTDRAEGTQYF. CDR3 coding DNA: TGCAGCGTAACGGACAGGGCGGAGGGGACCCAGTACTTC.

Only a few counts were recorded for this clonotype. A read error may produce the germline difference seen at one junction end. The V gene is TRBV7-2, the J gene TRBJ2-3; 8 nucleotides agree with TRBD2. The germline CDR1 and CDR2 sequences are SGHTA and FQGNSA. The CDR3 runs 16 residues. In DNA form, the CDR3 reads TGTGCCAGCAGCTTAGGTATCGGGGGGGGCACGGATACGCAGTATTTT. The encoded protein is CASSLGIGGGTDTQYF. The full variable domain, in which reference TRBV7-2 and TRBJ2-3 provide the parts outside the CDR3, is GAGVSQSPSNKVTEKGKDVELRCDPISGHTALYWYRQSLGQGLEFLIYFQGNSAPDKSGLPSDRFSAERTGGSVSTLTIQRTQQEDSAVYLCASSLGIGGGTDTQYFGPGTRLTVL.

This rearrangement joins TRBV7-6 to TRBJ2-5; maybe TRBD1 (6 bases). The CDR3 is 15 amino acids. Germline CDR1 and CDR2: SGHVS and FNYEAQ. V was clipped by 2 bases and J by 2 bases, with 12 bases between them. The DNA of the CDR3 is TGTGCCAGCAGCTTAAATTTGGGGGCACAAGAGACCCAGTACTTC. Its protein is CASSLNLGAQETQYF.

This clonotype has a handful of counts. The rearrangement uses TRBV27 and TRBJ2-7; D is possibly TRBD2 (5 bases). Trimming removed 0 bases at V and 11 bases at J, with 14 bases between. The CDR3 has 13 residues. Germline V gene data show CDR1 as MNHEY and CDR2 as SMNVEV (reference sequence). CDR3 protein: CASSLSGNSKEYF. Written as DNA, the CDR3 is TGTGCCAGCAGTTTATCCGGGAACTCAAAGGAGTACTTC.

The J gene is TRBJ1-1, the V gene TRBV7-3; D unclear. Germline values: CDR1 SGHTA, CDR2 FQGTGA. V lost 5 bases and J 4 bases, leaving 14 bases between the germline ends. This CDR3 region has 14 residues. The CDR3 sequence is CASSGDAGGTEAFF. For the CDR3, the DNA is TGTGCCAGCAGCGGGGATGCAGGAGGCACTGAAGCTTTCTTT.

This clonotype was detected only a few times. The chain links TRBV5-1 to TRBJ2-1; 9 bases are a match to TRBD2. Per the germline V gene, CDR1 is SGHRS and CDR2 is YFSETQ. Trimming took 4 bases from V and 6 from J; bases not matched to a gene: 11. This CDR3 spans 16 amino acids. The CDR3 is CASSESGTSLPNEQFF. The DNA for the CDR3 is TGCGCCAGCAGCGAATCCGGGACTAGCCTTCCCAATGAGCAGTTCTTC.

The chain uses TRBV5-1 and TRBJ1-1; no clear D. This CDR3 is 15 amino acids long. From germline, CDR1 is SGHRS and CDR2 YFSETQ. V was cut by 4 bases and J by 0 bases, with 13 bases left in between. As DNA, the CDR3 is TGCGCCAGCAGCGGCGGTAGACCTATGAACACTGAAGCTTTCTTT. Its protein is CASSGGRPMNTEAFF.

In the case of this clonotype: A read error may account for a junction end that differs from germline. This chain joins TRBV7-9 and TRBJ2-5; D is unclear. CDR3 size: 16 residues. Per the germline V gene, CDR1 is SEHNR and CDR2 is FQNEAQ (reference sequence). CDR3 in DNA: TGTGCCTGCAGCTTAAATTTGTACTCTCTAGGGGAGACCCAGTACTTC. Translated, it gives CACSLNLYSLGETQYF.

A few counts support this clonotype. At one end, the junction sequence differs from germline, possibly due to a read error. This chain links TRBV24-1 with TRBJ2-3; possibly TRBD1 for D (5 bases). Germline CDR1 reads KGHDR; CDR2 reads SFDVKD. There are 15 residues in the CDR3. CDR3 nucleotides: TGTGCCGCCAGCCGGACACAGACTGACACAGATACGCAGTATTTT. Translated, it gives CAASRTQTDTDTQYF.

Details on this clonotype: The junction differs from germline at one of its ends, possibly a read error. J is TRBJ2-7 and V is TRBV29-1; 7 bases align to TRBD1. The CDR3 loop spans 13 amino acids. CDR1 and CDR2 from the germline V gene are SQVTM and ANQGSEA. CDR3: CSVEARDSYERYF. In DNA, the CDR3 is TGCAGCGTTGAAGCACGGGACAGCTACGAGCGGTACTTC.

This clonotype has only a few counts. The rearrangement links TRBV5-5 to TRBJ2-7, with D perhaps matching TRBD2 (6 bases). Looked up from germline, CDR1 is SGHKS and CDR2 is YYEKEE (reference sequence). This CDR3 has 13 amino acids. V shed 2 bases and J shed 7 bases, with 13 bases lying between them. The CDR3: CASSFVVGGEQYF. The CDR3 DNA is TGTGCCAGCAGCTTCGTTGTTGGGGGGGAGCAGTACTTC.

The chain is built from TRBV2 and TRBJ2-1; no reliable D call. V was shortened by 3 bases and J by 5 bases, with 11 bases between the two germline ends. Germline CDR1 and CDR2: SNHLY and FYNNEI. The CDR3 extends over 14 amino acids. CDR3 nucleotides: TGTGCCAGCAGTGACCTGGATTTAAACAATGAGCAGTTCTTC. Translating it yields CASSDLDLNNEQFF.

This clonotype was counted ten times or more. V and J are TRBV7-2 and TRBJ2-5; 7 positions agree with TRBD2. The V and J ends lost 5 bases and 2 bases, in that order; junction bases with no gene match: 5. Germline lookup yields CDR1 SGHTA and CDR2 FQGNSA. This CDR3 region has 14 residues. CDR3 coding DNA: TGTGCCAGCAGCAAACGGGGGGTACAAGAGACCCAGTACTTC. Its translation is CASSKRGVQETQYF.

V gene TRBV7-9 combines with J gene TRBJ1-4, with D perhaps TRBD1 (6 bases). Germline V CDR1 and CDR2: SEHNR, FQNEAQ (reference sequence). Deletions cut 5 bases from V and 2 bases from J, with 12 bases between. This CDR3 contains 15 residues. For the CDR3, the DNA is TGTGCCAGCAGCGAGGAGGGGGGTACTAATGAAAAACTGTTTTTT. Residues: CASSEEGGTNEKLFF.

V gene TRBV5-6 combines with J gene TRBJ1-1; perhaps TRBD1 as D (5 bases). Per the germline V gene, CDR1 is SGHDT and CDR2 is YYEEEE. CDR3 size: 16 residues. Trimming left V 4 bases short and J 2 bases short, with 18 bases between. The CDR3 DNA reads as TGTGCCAGCAGCCGACACGGGACCCGAAGCAACACTGAAGCTTTCTTT. Its translation: CASSRHGTRSNTEAFF.

In this sample, this clonotype turned up a few times. The chain uses TRBV9 and TRBJ2-3; TRBD2 is a possible D gene (6 bases). The V gene's germline CDR1 is SGDLS and CDR2 YYNGEE. The ends were cut back, 2 bases at V and 0 bases at J, with 13 bases in the middle. CDR3 length: 16 residues. CDR3 protein: CASSVTLRESTDTQYF. CDR3 DNA sequence: TGTGCCAGCAGCGTCACCCTCCGGGAGAGCACAGATACGCAGTATTTT.

The rearrangement uses TRBV7-9 and TRBJ1-1; the D is unclear. Trimming stripped 9 bases from V and 6 bases from J, with 14 bases between. Germline CDR1 is SEHNR and CDR2 is FQNEAQ (reference sequence). The length of the CDR3 is 12 residues. The CDR3 here is CASQPYAAEAFF. CDR3 DNA: TGTGCCAGTCAGCCGTACGCGGCTGAAGCTTTCTTT. Filled out from reference TRBV7-9 and TRBJ1-1, the complete variable domain reads DTGVSQNPRHKITKRGQNVTFRCDPISEHNRLYWYRQTLGQGPEFLTYFQNEAQLEKSRLLSDRFSAERPKGSFSTLEIQRTEQGDSAMYLCASQPYAAEAFFGQGTRLTVV.

The J gene is TRBJ2-1, the V gene TRBV5-1; 8 nucleotides align to TRBD1. Losses at the gene ends were 0 bases for V and 7 bases for J; bases not matched to a gene: 6. The CDR3 contains 15 residues. Germline lookup yields CDR1 SGHRS and CDR2 YFSETQ. The CDR3 is CASSLAGTGLNEQFF. DNA of the CDR3: TGCGCCAGCAGCTTGGCTGGGACAGGCCTGAATGAGCAGTTCTTC. Together with reference TRBV5-1 and TRBJ2-1, the CDR3 gives the full variable domain: KAGVTQTPRYLIKTRGQQVTLSCSPISGHRSVSWYQQTPGQGLQFLFEYFSETQRNKGNFPGRFSGRQFSNSRSEMNVSTLELGDSALYLCASSLAGTGLNEQFFGPGTRLTVL.

This chain links TRBV9 with TRBJ2-3, with 8 bases matching TRBD2. CDR1 is SGDLS, CDR2 YYNGEE, per germline. V dropped 2 bases and J dropped 0; count of bases not matched to a gene: 8. The CDR3 has 17 amino acids. The CDR3 loop reads CASSVRGGGHSTDTQYF. Written as DNA, the CDR3 is TGTGCCAGCAGCGTTAGGGGCGGGGGGCATAGCACAGATACGCAGTATTTT. The full variable domain, completed using reference TRBV9 and TRBJ2-3, is DSGVTQTPKHLITATGQRVTLRCSPRSGDLSVYWYQQSLDQGLQFLIQYYNGEERAKGNILERFSAQQFPDLHSELNLSSLELGDSALYFCASSVRGGGHSTDTQYFGPGTRLTVL.